This passage covers 28 T cell receptor beta chains from one sample sequenced in a study of blood T cell repertoires in COVID-19. Only in-frame clones appear in the TCRdb table, and some are missing; sequencing was by immunoSEQ multiplex PCR. The sample contains approximately 170,000 clones, 70% to 85% of which appear only once. Sequencing was done on a sample of peripheral blood. All receptors derive from a man older than 75 with COVID-19, enrolled during active disease.

J is TRBJ2-3 and V is TRBV7-3, with D tentatively TRBD2 (6 bases). V gave up 2 bases and J gave up 8 bases, with 14 bases separating them. The CDR3 is 14 amino acids. Germline V CDR1 and CDR2: SGHTA, FQGTGA. This chain's CDR3 is CASSLLSMEGTQYF. In DNA form, the CDR3 reads TGTGCCAGCAGCTTATTATCCATGGAGGGTACGCAGTATTTT.

The V and J genes are TRBV6-2 or TRBV6-3 and TRBJ1-5; 7 nucleotides align to TRBD1. The length of the CDR3 is 13 residues. From germline, CDR1 is MNHEY and CDR2 SVGEGT. Unmatched junction bases numbered 6, after V lost 0 bases and J lost 13 bases. The CDR3 nucleotides are TGTGCCAGCAGTTACTCCCGACAGGGACCGCAGCATTTT. Protein product: CASSYSRQGPQHF.

The V gene is TRBV2, the J gene TRBJ2-1, with D possibly matching TRBD2 (6 bases). V lost 6 bases and J lost 0, with 12 bases in between. Germline values: CDR1 SNHLY, CDR2 FYNNEI. This CDR3 is 15 amino acids long. CDR3 nucleotides: TGTGCCAGCAGGGGGACTCGAACCTCCTACAATGAGCAGTTCTTC. Translating gives CASRGTRTSYNEQFF. Combining the CDR3 with reference TRBV2 and TRBJ2-1 gives the whole variable domain EPEVTQTPSHQVTQMGQEVILRCVPISNHLYFYWYRQILGQKVEFLVSFYNNEISEKSEIFDDQFSVERPDGSNFTLKIRSTKLEDSAMYFCASRGTRTSYNEQFFGPGTRLTVL.

The rearrangement uses TRBV9 and TRBJ1-1; 10 bases are shared with TRBD1. V dropped 0 bases and J dropped 2; count of bases not matched to a gene: 10. The CDR3 length is 18 residues. Germline lookup yields CDR1 SGDLS and CDR2 YYNGEE. CDR3 nucleotides: TGTGCCAGCAGCGTAGCTCCCTCGAGACAGGGGGCCAACACTGAAGCTTTCTTT. It translates to CASSVAPSRQGANTEAFF.

This chain links TRBV11-2 with TRBJ2-1, with a possible D match to TRBD1 (5 bases). This CDR3 is built from 16 residues. V lost 1 base to trimming and J lost 0 bases, with 10 bases between them. CDR1 SGHAT and CDR2 FQNNGV come from the germline V gene. The CDR3 coding sequence is TGTGCCAGCAGCTTAGCAGGGTGGAGCTCCTACAATGAGCAGTTCTTC. This translates into CASSLAGWSSYNEQFF.

The V and J genes are TRBV18 and TRBJ1-4; 10 bases agree with TRBD1. This CDR3 spans 14 amino acids. The germline V gene has CDR1 KGHSH and CDR2 LQKENI. V lost 5 bases, J lost 6 bases, and 3 bases stayed unmatched. The CDR3 DNA sequence: TGTGCCAGCTCAGCCGGGACAGGGGATGAAAAACTGTTTTTT. Its translation is CASSAGTGDEKLFF.

V gene TRBV6-5 combines with J gene TRBJ1-1, with no clear D. The CDR3 is 14 residues long. V lost 5 bases and J 0 bases, leaving 10 bases between the germline ends. The germline gives CDR1 MNHEY, CDR2 SVGAGI. CDR3 loop: CASSSPNLNTEAFF. The CDR3, as DNA: TGTGCCAGCAGTAGCCCGAATTTGAACACTGAAGCTTTCTTT.

The rearrangement uses TRBV9 and TRBJ1-1; 7 bases map to TRBD1. Germline V CDR1 and CDR2: SGDLS, YYNGEE. This CDR3 region has 16 residues. Losses at the gene ends were 0 bases for V and 2 bases for J; bases not matched to a gene: 7. CDR3 loop: CASSVDFQGGNTEAFF. The CDR3 DNA is TGTGCCAGCAGCGTAGATTTTCAGGGGGGTAACACTGAAGCTTTCTTT.

The chain carries TRBV5-4 and TRBJ1-2, with D maybe TRBD1 (5 bases). Trimming shortened V by 4 bases and J by 8 bases, and 18 bases separated the two germline ends. The CDR3 runs to 14 residues. Germline-derived CDR1 and CDR2 are SGHNT and YYREEE (reference sequence). DNA of the CDR3: TGTGCCAGCAGCCCTCGATTGGGGGGGGAAGGCTACACCTTC. Its translation is CASSPRLGGEGYTF.

The chain couples TRBV3-1 (or the pseudogene TRBV3-2) to TRBJ1-1, with D maybe TRBD1 (5 bases). The CDR3 sequence is 12 residues long. The V end lost 4 bases, the J end lost 10 bases, and 13 bases lay between the germline ends. The germline V gene has CDR1 LGHDT and CDR2 YNNKEL (reference sequence). CDR3 loop: CASSPQPGLAFF. The CDR3 nucleotides are TGTGCCAGCAGCCCCCAGCCAGGGCTAGCTTTCTTT.

The CDR3 sequence: CASSYGGGGVLTDTQYF. The CDR3 region has the DNA TGTGCCAGCAGCTACGGGGGGGGCGGTGTTCTCACAGATACGCAGTATTTT. The rearrangement joins TRBV11-3 to TRBJ2-3; 8 bases line up with TRBD2. The length of the CDR3 is 17 residues. V lost 4 bases, J lost 2 bases, and 11 bases stayed unmatched. Germline V lookup: CDR1 SGHNT, CDR2 YENEEA.

The chain carries TRBV19 and TRBJ1-5; D is ambiguous. Per the germline V gene, CDR1 is LNHDA and CDR2 is SQIVND (reference sequence). Between the trimmed V and J ends, which lost 7 bases and 0 bases, there was a span of 13 bases. The CDR3 contains 15 residues. CDR3 amino acids: CASNGAGYSNQPQHF. In DNA form, the CDR3 reads TGTGCCAGTAATGGCGCGGGGTATAGCAATCAGCCCCAGCATTTT.

This clone was detected only once. The chain employs TRBV28 and TRBJ2-7; 7 bases align to TRBD1. V was pared by 6 bases and J by 5 bases, with 7 bases of the junction left unmatched. The CDR3 sequence is 13 residues long. Germline V lookup: CDR1 MDHEN, CDR2 SYDVKM. CDR3 loop: CASRGTATDEQYF. CDR3 DNA sequence: TGTGCCAGCAGGGGGACAGCCACGGACGAGCAGTACTTC.

The chain employs TRBV15 and TRBJ1-1; 7 bases fit TRBD1. CDR1 and CDR2 (germline): LNHNV, YYDKDF (reference sequence). The junction had 8 bases not matched to a gene; V was cut back by 2 bases and J by 2 bases. The CDR3 totals 16 residues. The DNA of the CDR3 is TGTGCCACCAGCAGAACAGGGGCTATAATAAACACTGAAGCTTTCTTT. Protein: CATSRTGAIINTEAFF.

The rearrangement uses TRBV9 and TRBJ1-6; tentative D call: TRBD1 (6 bases). V lost 0 bases and J 8 bases, leaving 12 bases between the germline ends. The germline V gene has CDR1 SGDLS and CDR2 YYNGEE. The CDR3 runs 15 residues. The CDR3 bases are TGTGCCAGCAGCGTAGGGACAGTAGGCGATTCACCCCTCCACTTT. Translating gives CASSVGTVGDSPLHF.

The V and J genes are TRBV19 and TRBJ1-2; tentatively, D is TRBD1 (5 bases). CDR1 is LNHDA and CDR2 is SQIVND in the germline V gene (reference sequence). There are 13 residues in the CDR3. Trimming left V 5 bases short and J 8 bases short, with 15 bases between. CDR3 bases: TGTGCCAGTAGTCCGACAGCAATAAGAGGCTACACCTTC. Translated: CASSPTAIRGYTF. The complete variable domain, with remaining parts taken from reference TRBV19 and TRBJ1-2, reads DGGITQSPKYLFRKEGQNVTLSCEQNLNHDAMYWYRQDPGQGLRLIYYSQIVNDFQKGDIAEGYSVSREKKESFPLTVTSAQKNPTAFYLCASSPTAIRGYTFGSGTRLTVV.

Only one count was recorded for this clone. The chain joins TRBV9 to TRBJ1-3; no reliable D call. CDR1 is SGDLS and CDR2 is YYNGEE in the germline V gene. The CDR3 spans 14 residues. Trimming removed 3 bases at V and 0 bases at J, with 7 bases between. The CDR3 region has the DNA TGTGCCAGCAGCGACTTGAGCTCTGGAAACACCATATATTTT. Translation: CASSDLSSGNTIYF.

The V and J genes are TRBV5-6 and TRBJ2-5; TRBD2 is a possible D gene (6 bases). V shed 4 bases and J shed 5 bases, with 18 bases lying between them. Germline CDR1 SGHDT, CDR2 YYEEEE. The CDR3 has 15 amino acids. The DNA for the CDR3 is TGTGCCAGCAGCCCACGGGAGTCCGTGGGGGAGACCCAGTACTTC. Protein: CASSPRESVGETQYF.

The chain uses TRBV11-1 and TRBJ1-1; the match to TRBD1 covers 7 bases. There are 14 residues in the CDR3. Trimming at V came to 5 bases and at J to 1 base, leaving 4 bases not matched to a gene. Germline CDR1 SGHAT, CDR2 FQDESV (reference sequence). As DNA, the CDR3 is TGTGCCAGCAGCCGGGACAGCTCGAACACTGAAGCTTTCTTT. Translating it yields CASSRDSSNTEAFF.

V usage is TRBV28 and J usage is TRBJ1-4; D is uncertain. The ends were cut back, 3 bases at V and 8 bases at J, with 7 bases in the middle. Looked up from germline, CDR1 is MDHEN and CDR2 is SYDVKM. This CDR3 comprises 12 residues. The CDR3 bases are TGTGCCAGCAGTTTGGGAGAGGAAAAACTGTTTTTT. The encoded protein is CASSLGEEKLFF.

The chain employs TRBV18 and TRBJ1-4; no firm D call. CDR1 and CDR2 (germline): KGHSH, LQKENI. The CDR3 is 12 amino acids. V shed 3 bases and J shed 8 bases, with 7 bases lying between them. DNA for the CDR3: TGTGCCAGCTCACCTTTACAAGAAAAACTGTTTTTT. Amino acids: CASSPLQEKLFF.

The chain combines TRBV7-8 with TRBJ1-6; TRBD1 is a possible D gene (5 bases). Per germline, CDR1 SGHVS and CDR2 FQNEAQ. The CDR3 extends over 14 amino acids. V was clipped by 5 bases and J by 9 bases, with 14 bases between them. The CDR3 spells CASSGVGGRSPLHF. The CDR3 DNA is TGTGCCAGCAGCGGCGTGGGGGGACGTTCACCCCTCCACTTT.

This clone was seen more than once but under ten times. The rearrangement joins TRBV6-5 to TRBJ1-1; possible D gene TRBD1, 6 bases. Trimming removed 0 bases from V and 1 base from J, with 12 bases in between. The CDR3 runs to 16 residues. Germline CDR1 reads MNHEY; CDR2 reads SVGAGI. This CDR3 reads CASSYSRGGGNTEAFF. The CDR3 DNA follows: TGTGCCAGCAGTTACTCGAGGGGAGGGGGGAACACTGAAGCTTTCTTT.

This clone has just a few counts. The V gene is TRBV7-2, the J gene TRBJ2-2; D is perhaps TRBD1 (6 bases). The CDR3 is made up of 13 amino acids. Germline V CDR1 and CDR2: SGHTA, FQGNSA. V shed 4 bases and J shed 7 bases, with 10 bases lying between them. The CDR3 sequence: CASSSDRGGELFF. The CDR3 DNA follows: TGTGCCAGCAGCTCGGACAGAGGCGGGGAGCTGTTTTTT.

V is TRBV5-4 and J is TRBJ1-2, with TRBD1 as a possible D gene (6 bases). V lost 4 bases and J lost 1, with 14 bases in between. This CDR3 is 15 amino acids long. From germline, CDR1 is SGHNT and CDR2 YYREEE (reference sequence). The CDR3 region is CASSTRQAINYGYTF. The CDR3, as DNA: TGTGCCAGCAGCACTAGACAGGCTATTAACTATGGCTACACCTTC.

The chain links TRBV2 to TRBJ1-1, with D possibly TRBD1 on 5 matching bases. Per the germline V gene, CDR1 is SNHLY and CDR2 is FYNNEI. V lost 7 bases, J lost 4 bases, and 13 bases lay in between. The length of the CDR3 is 13 residues. CDR3 protein: CASIREAGTEAFF. The CDR3 bases are TGTGCCAGCATCAGGGAAGCTGGCACTGAAGCTTTCTTT.

The CDR3 coding sequence is TGTGCCAGCAGGGTCGACAGGGTAGCAGATACGCAGTATTTT. Translated: CASRVDRVADTQYF. The chain joins TRBV28 to TRBJ2-3; TRBD1 matches 7 bases. The trim removed 6 bases at V and 4 bases at J, leaving 7 bases unmatched. Germline CDR1 MDHEN, CDR2 SYDVKM. This CDR3 comprises 14 residues.

The gene calls are TRBV9 and TRBJ2-3; 8 bases line up with TRBD2. J lost 3 bases, V lost 0 bases, and 6 bases had no gene match. Germline V CDR1 and CDR2: SGDLS, YYNGEE. CDR3 length: 16 residues. Here the CDR3 DNA reads TGTGCCAGCAGCGTAGGTCGGGGGGGCCGGACAGATACGCAGTATTTT. Its protein product is CASSVGRGGRTDTQYF.